These 17 T cell receptor beta chains share one sample of origin, sequenced in a study of response to subunit inactivated influenza vaccine. MiXCR, run by TCRdb on the RT-PCR reads, gives a single entry per CDR3 protein. The table has roughly 540,000 distinct CDR3 sequences, under 25% seen once. These data also formed part of another study, on T cells expressing NK-cell markers. That source notes: The authors made TCR beta cDNA libraries by 5'RACE template switching. This switching added a universal primer site and UMIs.

This specimen was CD4+ T cells sorted from PBMCs, taken about 12 days after vaccination. Receptors were obtained from a man aged 50 to 59 who received an inactivated influenza vaccine.

This clonotype was detected a few times. This chain connects TRBV6-5 to TRBJ1-4; D not resolved. The V end was cut by 0 bases, the J end by 10 bases, with 15 bases between. CDR3 length equals 15 residues. Germline V lookup: CDR1 MNHEY, CDR2 SVGAGI. The CDR3 bases are TGTGCCAGCAGTTACTCCATCCTCCGGACGGGAAAACTGTTTTTT. Protein sequence: CASSYSILRTGKLFF.

This clonotype was seen only a few times. V usage is TRBV5-1 and J usage is TRBJ2-2; 7 nucleotides align to TRBD2. The germline gives CDR1 SGHRS, CDR2 YFSETQ. The CDR3 runs to 14 residues. J was trimmed by 5 bases and V by 6 bases; bases with no gene match: 7. The CDR3 loop is CASTSQGGTGELFF. CDR3 DNA sequence: TGCGCCAGCACTTCCCAGGGAGGGACCGGGGAGCTGTTTTTT.

V and J are TRBV11-2 and TRBJ1-6; D gene unclear. CDR1 and CDR2 (germline): SGHAT, FQNNGV. The CDR3 length is 12 residues. V was trimmed by 5 bases and J by 6 bases, leaving 5 bases between them. The CDR3 reads CASSPVNSPLHF. As DNA, the CDR3 is TGTGCCAGCAGCCCAGTTAATTCACCCCTCCACTTT.

This chain uses TRBV7-9 with TRBJ1-4; D ambiguous. The CDR3 consists of 15 residues. Germline V CDR1 and CDR2: SEHNR, FQNEAQ (reference sequence). The ends were cut back, 4 bases at V and 8 bases at J, with 17 bases in the middle. CDR3 DNA: TGTGCCAGCAGCTCTACCGGGAGCCGGGAGGAAAAACTGTTTTTT. Translation: CASSSTGSREEKLFF.

V and J are TRBV14 and TRBJ1-2; 10 bases align to TRBD1. This CDR3 region has 18 residues. The germline V gene has CDR1 SGHDN and CDR2 FVKESK. J lost 4 bases, V lost 0 bases, and 11 bases had no gene match. The CDR3 here is CASSQDLRETGGTYGYTF. CDR3 DNA: TGTGCCAGCAGCCAAGATCTAAGAGAGACAGGGGGCACCTATGGCTACACCTTC.

This clonotype turned up a few times. The chain uses TRBV29-1 and TRBJ1-1; no firm D call. The length of the CDR3 is 12 residues. Trimming removed 4 bases from V and 0 bases from J, with 6 bases in between. From germline, CDR1 is SQVTM and CDR2 ANQGSEA. The chain's CDR3 is CSVGHMNTEAFF. The CDR3 coding sequence is TGCAGCGTTGGGCACATGAACACTGAAGCTTTCTTT.

This clonotype was counted only a few times. The chain recombines TRBV3-1 with TRBJ2-6; TRBD1 might be the D (6 bases). Germline CDR1 reads LGHDT; CDR2 reads YNNKEL (reference sequence). V was cut by 3 bases and J by 1 base, with 7 bases left in between. This CDR3 spans 15 amino acids. In DNA, the CDR3 is TGTGCCAGCAGCCACAGGGGTTCTGGGGCCAACGTCCTGACTTTC. Protein sequence: CASSHRGSGANVLTF. The whole variable domain, filled in from reference TRBV3-1 and TRBJ2-6, reads DTAVSQTPKYLVTQMGNDKSIKCEQNLGHDTMYWYKQDSKKFLKIMFSYNNKELIINETVPNRFSPKSPDKAHLNLHINSLELGDSAVYFCASSHRGSGANVLTFGAGSRLTVL.

J is TRBJ2-3 and V is TRBV6-2 or TRBV6-3, with D tentatively TRBD2 (6 bases). CDR1 MNHEY and CDR2 SVGEGT come from the germline V gene. V gave up 6 bases and J gave up 7 bases, with 17 bases separating them. The CDR3 covers 14 residues. CDR3 residues: CASRPGLQGYTQYF. The CDR3, as DNA: TGTGCCAGCAGACCGGGACTCCAGGGCTATACGCAGTATTTT.

This sequence joins TRBV6-5 and TRBJ2-5; D call uncertain. This CDR3 spans 13 amino acids. Germline loops: CDR1 MNHEY, CDR2 SVGAGI. With 2 bases removed from V and 3 bases from J, the gap between germline ends came to 7 bases. The CDR3 loop is CASSYGGKETQYF. CDR3 sequence (DNA): TGTGCCAGCAGTTACGGCGGTAAAGAGACCCAGTACTTC.

The table lists this clonotype with a few counts. The J gene is TRBJ2-5, the V gene TRBV5-5; D is tentatively TRBD1 or TRBD2 (5 bases each). Germline assignment: CDR1 SGHKS and CDR2 YYEKEE (reference sequence). Trimming cost V 0 bases and J 5 bases, with 17 bases left between them. There are 16 residues in the CDR3. The DNA for the CDR3 is TGTGCCAGCAGCTTGGATGTAGGTTGGGGGAAGGAGACCCAGTACTTC. This encodes CASSLDVGWGKETQYF.

This clonotype was detected only a few times. The gene calls are TRBV14 and TRBJ2-7; possibly TRBD2 for D (7 bases). Germline CDR1 reads SGHDN; CDR2 reads FVKESK. The CDR3 runs to 16 residues. The ends were cut back, 5 bases at V and 2 bases at J, with 19 bases in the middle. The CDR3 DNA sequence: TGTGCCAGCAGCAGAAGGGGGGGGGGAGTAACCTACGAGCAGTACTTC. Translating it yields CASSRRGGGVTYEQYF.

This clonotype has more than one count but fewer than ten. This chain joins TRBV3-1 and TRBJ1-1; the D is unclear. The CDR3 loop spans 13 amino acids. V gave up 7 bases and J gave up 5 bases, with 14 bases separating them. The germline CDR1 and CDR2 sequences are LGHDT and YNNKEL (reference sequence). CDR3 region: CASTDIDGTEAFF. The CDR3 nucleotides read TGTGCCAGCACAGACATTGATGGGACTGAAGCTTTCTTT.

V usage is TRBV29-1 and J usage is TRBJ1-1; 10 bases map to TRBD1. This CDR3 has 14 residues. The ends lost 1 base at V and 7 bases at J; junction bases unmatched: 6. The germline V gene has CDR1 SQVTM and CDR2 ANQGSEA. The CDR3 sequence is CSVEGGQGYSEAFF. The CDR3 DNA follows: TGCAGCGTTGAAGGGGGACAGGGGTATAGTGAAGCTTTCTTT. The full variable domain, in which reference TRBV29-1 and TRBJ1-1 provide the parts outside the CDR3, is SAVISQKPSRDICQRGTSLTIQCQVDSQVTMMFWYRQQPGQSLTLIATANQGSEATYESGFVIDKFPISRPNLTFSTLTVSNMSPEDSSIYLCSVEGGQGYSEAFFGQGTRLTVV.

This chain links TRBV20-1 with TRBJ2-3; 11 bases map to TRBD2. CDR1 and CDR2 (germline): DFQATT, SNEGSKA (reference sequence). This CDR3 spans 16 amino acids. The junction had 7 bases not matched to a gene; V was cut back by 3 bases and J by 2 bases. The CDR3 reads CSARKLAGVTTDTQYF. Written as DNA, the CDR3 is TGCAGTGCTAGGAAACTAGCGGGGGTAACCACAGATACGCAGTATTTT.

This chain's CDR3 is CASSGYGATNEKLFF. As DNA, the CDR3 is TGTGCCAGCAGTGGATACGGAGCAACTAATGAAAAACTGTTTTTT. The V gene is TRBV27, the J gene TRBJ1-4; D not resolved. The length of the CDR3 is 15 residues. Trimming took 5 bases from V and 0 from J, leaving 10 bases between them. In germline, CDR1 is MNHEY, CDR2 SMNVEV (reference sequence).

This clonotype has only a few counts. The chain joins TRBV5-5 to TRBJ1-6; unclear D gene. The CDR3 covers 16 residues. Germline assignment: CDR1 SGHKS and CDR2 YYEKEE (reference sequence). Between the trimmed V and J ends, which lost 3 bases and 3 bases, there was a span of 13 bases. CDR3 nucleotides: TGTGCCAGCAGCTCACAAGGGTACCTCTATAATTCACCCCTCCACTTT. Translated, it gives CASSSQGYLYNSPLHF.

This clonotype was detected only a few times. J is TRBJ2-7 and V is TRBV5-1; 8 nucleotides align to TRBD2. Per the germline V gene, CDR1 is SGHRS and CDR2 is YFSETQ. The junction had 11 bases not matched to a gene; V was cut back by 4 bases and J by 2 bases. This CDR3 has 16 amino acids. In DNA form, the CDR3 reads TGCGCCAGCAGCCCGGGGGGGACGGCTAACGCCTACGAGCAGTACTTC. Translated: CASSPGGTANAYEQYF.